This T cell receptor (beta chain) was observed in a study of spatial heterogeneity in lung cancer. The overall study: Alpha-chain sequences were consistently detected in smaller numbers than beta-chain sequences. For the average unique TCR and UMI combination, more than 8.5 occurrences appeared in raw reads. Study findings and constraints: More often at tumor resection than at routine follow-up, ubiquitous expanded tumor TCRs were detected in the blood.

This clonotype was counted between two and nine times. The antigen remains unidentified. Germline lookup yields CDR1 SNHLY and CDR2 FYNNEI. With 5 bases removed from V and 3 bases from J, the gap between germline ends came to 16 bases. This CDR3 region has 15 residues. A distinct unique molecular identifier was carried by each TCR cDNA molecule. From the 5' RACE reads, TCRdb called clonotypes with MiXCR, one entry per CDR3 protein. The sample records roughly 82,000 distinct CDR3 sequences, around 13% being singletons. The time point was: sample taken at primary tumor resection. The study sequenced unsorted whole RNA from tumor, nontumor lung or frozen PBMC.

This TCR derives from a male donor with early-stage non-small cell lung cancer. The chain links TRBV2 to TRBJ2-5; D is possibly TRBD2 (5 bases). The input for sequencing was PBMCs, taken at surgery. In DNA form, the CDR3 reads TGTGCCAGCAGTCCTTCGCTAGTGGGAGAAGAGACCCAGTACTTC. Protein: CASSPSLVGEETQYF.